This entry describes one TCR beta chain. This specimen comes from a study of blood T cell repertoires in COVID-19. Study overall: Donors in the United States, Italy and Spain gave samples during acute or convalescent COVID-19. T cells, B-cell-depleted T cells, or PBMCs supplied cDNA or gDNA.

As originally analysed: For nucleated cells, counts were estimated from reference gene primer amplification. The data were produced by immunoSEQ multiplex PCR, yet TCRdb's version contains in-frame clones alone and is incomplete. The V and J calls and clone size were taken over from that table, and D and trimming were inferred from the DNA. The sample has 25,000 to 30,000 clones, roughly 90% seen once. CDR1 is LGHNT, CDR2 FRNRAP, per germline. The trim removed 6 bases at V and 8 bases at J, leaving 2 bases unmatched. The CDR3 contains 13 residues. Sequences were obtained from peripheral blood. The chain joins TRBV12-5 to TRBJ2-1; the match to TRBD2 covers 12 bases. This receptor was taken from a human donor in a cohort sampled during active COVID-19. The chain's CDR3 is CASGASGRDEQFF. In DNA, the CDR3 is TGTGCTAGTGGGGCTAGCGGGAGGGATGAGCAGTTCTTC.